This TCR beta chain comes out of a study of graft-versus-host responses after intestinal transplantation. About the research overall: Transplants given to recipients were multivisceral, liver-intestinal, or isolated intestinal.

Libraries were prepared by immunoSEQ multiplex PCR; TCRdb keeps only in-frame clonotypes and omits some of them. The sample has approximately 10,000 clones; about 35% are singletons. The CDR3 contains 13 residues. V gave up 1 base and J gave up 4 bases, with 7 bases separating them. Germline CDR1 SGHDN, CDR2 FVKESK. The culture paired around 200,000 irradiated violet-dye-labeled stimulators with around 200,000 CFSE-labeled responders. Overall study findings and caveats: Recipient marrow harbored GvH clones, some of which surfaced first in ileum or blood.

A few counts support this clone. Here the sequenced sample was alloreactive CD8+ T cells from a mixed lymphocyte reaction culture, taken before intestinal transplant. Subset here: CFSE-low proliferating T cells sorted from approximately six-day pre-transplant mixed lymphocyte reaction (GvH or HvG direction). V is TRBV14 and J is TRBJ1-2; no clear D. This receptor was identified in a human patient who received an intestinal transplant. CDR3: CASSQGAGYGYTF. In nucleotides, the CDR3 is TGTGCCAGCAGCCAAGGGGCCGGCTATGGCTACACCTTC.